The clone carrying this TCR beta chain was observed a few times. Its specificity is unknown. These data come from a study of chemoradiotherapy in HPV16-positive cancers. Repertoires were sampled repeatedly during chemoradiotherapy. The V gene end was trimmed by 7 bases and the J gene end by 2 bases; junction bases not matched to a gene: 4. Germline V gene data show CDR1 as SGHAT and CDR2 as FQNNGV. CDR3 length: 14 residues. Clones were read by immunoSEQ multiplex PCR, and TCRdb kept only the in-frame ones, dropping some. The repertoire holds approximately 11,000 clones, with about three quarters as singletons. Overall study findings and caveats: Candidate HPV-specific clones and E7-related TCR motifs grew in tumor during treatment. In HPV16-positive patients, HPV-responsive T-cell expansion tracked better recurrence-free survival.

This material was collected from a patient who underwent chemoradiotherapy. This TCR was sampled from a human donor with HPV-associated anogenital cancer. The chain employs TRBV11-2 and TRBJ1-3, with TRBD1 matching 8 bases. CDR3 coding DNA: TGTGCCAGCAAAGGACAGGGAGCTGGAAACACCATATATTTT. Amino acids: CASKGQGAGNTIYF.